These 17 T cell receptor beta chains came from one sample sequenced in a study of glioma-infiltrating T cells. Using RNA template, CDR3s of TCR alpha and beta were amplified with iRepertoire arm-PCR. TCRdb independently ran MiXCR on the multiplex PCR reads; one entry per CDR3 protein. This sample yields some 90,000 distinct CDR3 sequences, of which around 37% are seen a single time; more than 30% belongs to the top ten. The sample was glioma tissue, nonneoplastic brain tissue, or PBMCs (not recorded which). All receptors derive from a human donor with low-grade glioma or glioblastoma, undergoing nonglioma brain surgery, or in good health (not recorded which).

This chain joins TRBV28 and TRBJ1-2; D is ambiguous. This CDR3 is 11 amino acids long. V was shortened by 6 bases and J by 8 bases, with 10 bases between the two germline ends. Germline V gene data show CDR1 as MDHEN and CDR2 as SYDVKM. In DNA form, the CDR3 reads TGTGCCAGCAGGGGGAGGTCCGGCTACACCTTC. It codes for CASRGRSGYTF.

This clonotype was recorded at least ten times. The chain couples TRBV20-1 to TRBJ2-1; 10 nucleotides agree with TRBD2. The germline V gene has CDR1 DFQATT and CDR2 SNEGSKA (reference sequence). The V gene end was trimmed by 0 bases and the J gene end by 4 bases; junction bases not matched to a gene: 9. The CDR3 is 17 amino acids. The CDR3 coding sequence is TGCAGTGCTAGAGATTCCAGCGGGAGGGTGAAGTACAATGAGCAGTTCTTC. Translation: CSARDSSGRVKYNEQFF.

This clonotype was recorded at least ten times. V usage is TRBV12-3 or TRBV12-4 and J usage is TRBJ1-1; D may be TRBD1 (5 bases). V was pared by 3 bases and J by 5 bases, with 7 bases between. The length of the CDR3 is 12 residues. The chain's CDR3 is CASSFWGTEAFF. Written as DNA, the CDR3 is TGTGCCAGCAGTTTTTGGGGGACTGAAGCTTTCTTT.

Comments on this clonotype: A single base separates this from a much larger clone, so it may be a read error. The CDR3 DNA reads as TGTGCCAGCAGACCGCTATCTAGCGGGGGCACAGATACGCAGTATTTT. It translates to CASRPLSSGGTDTQYF. This chain joins TRBV7-2 and TRBJ2-3; TRBD2 matches at 9 bases. J lost 1 base, V lost 6 bases, and 8 bases had no gene match. The length of the CDR3 is 16 residues. Germline assignment: CDR1 SGHTA and CDR2 FQGNSA.

This clonotype was seen many times. This chain connects TRBV20-1 to TRBJ1-1; 8 bases line up with TRBD1. The CDR3 is 14 amino acids. Germline V gene sequence: CDR1 DFQATT, CDR2 SNEGSKA (reference sequence). Trimming cost V 2 bases and J 6 bases; bases outside gene matches: 8. Here the CDR3 reads CSARQDREMSEAFF. The CDR3 DNA is TGCAGTGCTAGACAGGACAGGGAAATGTCTGAAGCTTTCTTT.

Points on this clonotype: The junction shows a germline mismatch at one end, possibly a read error. The V and J genes are TRBV28 and TRBJ1-5; TRBD1 might be the D (6 bases). In germline, CDR1 is MDHEN, CDR2 SYDVKM. The CDR3 runs to 16 residues. CDR3 nucleotide sequence: TGTGCCAGCAGTGGTACAGGGTCCATCATACATCAGACCCAACATTTT. Its translation is CASSGTGSIIHQTQHF.

In its sample, this clonotype was seen many times. The V and J genes are TRBV7-9 and TRBJ1-5; D uncertain. Deletions cut 4 bases from V and 0 bases from J, with 10 bases between. The CDR3 contains 15 residues. The germline CDR1 and CDR2 sequences are SEHNR and FQNEAQ (reference sequence). The CDR3 loop is CASSWAEGSNQPQHF. CDR3 nucleotides: TGTGCCAGCAGCTGGGCAGAGGGTAGCAATCAGCCCCAGCATTTT.

This clonotype was picked up many times. This sequence joins TRBV28 and TRBJ2-2; D is perhaps TRBD2 (5 bases). CDR3 length equals 15 residues. The germline V and J ends were trimmed by 2 bases and 0 bases, with 7 bases remaining between them. Germline CDR1 is MDHEN and CDR2 is SYDVKM. CDR3 sequence: CASSLLAANTGELFF. In DNA, the CDR3 is TGTGCCAGCAGTTTACTAGCTGCGAACACCGGGGAGCTGTTTTTT.

This clonotype appeared many times. This rearrangement joins TRBV5-6 to TRBJ2-3; a weak D match, TRBD1 (6 bases). V was shortened by 4 bases and J by 0 bases, with 12 bases between the two germline ends. CDR3 length: 15 residues. Germline-derived CDR1 and CDR2 are SGHDT and YYEEEE. DNA for the CDR3: TGTGCCAGCAGCCCCGGACAGTCTAGCACAGATACGCAGTATTTT. It encodes CASSPGQSSTDTQYF.

This clonotype was seen ten or more times. This chain links TRBV12-3 or TRBV12-4 with TRBJ2-3; maybe TRBD2 (5 bases). With 1 base removed from V and 2 bases from J, the gap between germline ends came to 7 bases. There are 14 residues in the CDR3. Written as DNA, the CDR3 is TGTGCCAGCAGTTTAGAAGCGGACACAGATACGCAGTATTTT. Protein product: CASSLEADTDTQYF.

Many counts were recorded for this clonotype. The chain couples TRBV12-3 or TRBV12-4 to TRBJ2-3; D unresolved. CDR3 length: 15 amino acids. Trimming left V 0 bases short and J 9 bases short, with 16 bases between. The CDR3 loop reads CASSLAGSMIGTQYF. For the CDR3, the DNA is TGTGCCAGCAGTTTAGCGGGATCGATGATTGGGACGCAGTATTTT.

About this clonotype: At one end, the junction sequence differs from germline, possibly due to a read error. V gene TRBV6-6 combines with J gene TRBJ2-7; the D gene is possibly TRBD1 (6 bases). The CDR3 contains 15 residues. The germline V gene has CDR1 MNHNY and CDR2 SVGAGI (reference sequence). CDR3 amino acids: CASSYGGTGLYEQYF. The CDR3 DNA follows: TGTGCCAGCAGTTACGGGGGTACAGGGCTCTACGAGCAGTACTTT.

This clonotype was counted many times. The genes are TRBV6-2 or TRBV6-3 and TRBJ2-1, with D perhaps assigned TRBD1 or TRBD2 (5 bases each). Trimming took off 8 bases at V and 10 bases at J, with 15 bases between the two ends. This CDR3 has 12 residues. Germline V gene sequence: CDR1 MNHEY, CDR2 SVGEGT. CDR3 residues: CASGGGVWEQFF. The CDR3 DNA follows: TGTGCCAGCGGTGGGGGAGTCTGGGAGCAGTTCTTC.

This clonotype was counted many times. The chain combines TRBV19 with TRBJ1-2; D gene ambiguous. Trimming pared 5 bases from V and 3 bases from J, leaving 10 bases between. The CDR3 runs 13 residues. The germline V gene has CDR1 LNHDA and CDR2 SQIVND (reference sequence). The CDR3 loop reads CASSEDLDYGYTF. The CDR3 nucleotides read TGTGCCAGTAGTGAGGACCTGGACTATGGCTACACCTTC.

As for this clonotype: Just one base apart from a much larger clone, this may be a read error. The chain carries TRBV18 and TRBJ2-3; TRBD2 matches at 7 bases. Germline V gene data show CDR1 as KGHSH and CDR2 as LQKENI. The CDR3 has 15 amino acids. V trimming: 8 bases; J trimming: 0 bases; junction bases outside the gene matches: 8. CDR3 nucleotides: TGTGCCAGCAGCTCACGAGCGGGAAGCACAGATACGCAGTATTTT. Its protein is CASSSRAGSTDTQYF.

The chain is built from TRBV5-1 and TRBJ2-5, with TRBD2 matching over 8 bases. In germline, CDR1 is SGHRS, CDR2 YFSETQ. The CDR3 runs to 17 residues. J gave up 0 bases and V 0 bases, and 7 bases lay outside the gene matches. CDR3 loop: CASSLGLALGYQETQYF. The CDR3 DNA sequence: TGCGCCAGCAGCTTGGGACTAGCGTTAGGCTACCAAGAGACCCAGTACTTC.

This chain joins TRBV5-1 and TRBJ2-5; weak D call: TRBD2 (6 bases). Germline V lookup: CDR1 SGHRS, CDR2 YFSETQ. The length of the CDR3 is 14 residues. Trimming took off 3 bases at V and 2 bases at J, with 11 bases between the two ends. The CDR3 loop reads CASSSGLLQETQYF. The CDR3 region has the DNA TGCGCCAGCAGCTCGGGACTGCTGCAAGAGACCCAGTACTTC.